The 19 T cell receptor beta chains presented below share a single source sample, sequenced in a study of cytomegalovirus exposure and HLA in healthy donors. Researchers ran the PCR with 60 Vbeta and 13 Jbeta primers. Clones were sequenced by immunoSEQ multiplex PCR, and TCRdb holds only the in-frame ones, with some missing. The data hold roughly 190,000 clones, with about 85% observed a single time. Material for sequencing was PBMCs. Receptor source: a woman aged 45-60 years in good health and CMV-seronegative.

The gene calls are TRBV28 and TRBJ2-7, with D possibly TRBD2 on 5 matching bases. CDR3 length: 15 residues. Germline V CDR1 and CDR2: MDHEN, SYDVKM. The germline V and J ends were trimmed by 5 bases and 3 bases, with 17 bases remaining between them. The CDR3 DNA follows: TGTGCCAGCAGTCCGATTCCTAGCAGAGGCTACGAGCAGTACTTC. This encodes CASSPIPSRGYEQYF.

This chain joins TRBV4-3 and TRBJ2-1; 7 bases map to TRBD2. Per the germline V gene, CDR1 is LGHNA and CDR2 is YSLEER. The trim removed 0 bases at V and 4 bases at J, leaving 15 bases unmatched. This CDR3 has 19 residues. CDR3 sequence reads: CASSQDKGAGTTLYNEQFF. Written as DNA, the CDR3 is TGCGCCAGCAGCCAAGATAAAGGGGCCGGGACTACTCTTTACAATGAGCAGTTCTTC.

The J gene is TRBJ2-1, the V gene TRBV5-4, with 13 bases identical to TRBD2. The CDR3 extends over 15 amino acids. The trim removed 4 bases at V and 9 bases at J, leaving 7 bases unmatched. Germline V lookup: CDR1 SGHNT, CDR2 YYREEE (reference sequence). In nucleotides, the CDR3 is TGTGCCAGCAGCGGCCCCGGACTAGCGGGAGTTGAGCAGTTCTTC. This translates into CASSGPGLAGVEQFF.

The chain combines TRBV18 with TRBJ1-4; 7 bases fit TRBD1. Unmatched junction bases numbered 10, after V lost 2 bases and J lost 4 bases. Per germline, CDR1 KGHSH and CDR2 LQKENI. This CDR3 contains 17 residues. The CDR3 sequence: CASSPSGRGGFNEKLFF. The CDR3 region has the DNA TGTGCCAGCTCACCATCTGGTCGAGGGGGCTTTAATGAAAAACTGTTTTTT.

This clone was detected only once. This chain connects TRBV5-4 to TRBJ1-2, with D maybe TRBD1 (6 bases). Germline V gives CDR1 SGHNT, CDR2 YYREEE (reference sequence). The germline V and J ends were trimmed by 2 bases and 0 bases, with 8 bases remaining between them. There are 14 residues in the CDR3. CDR3 region: CASSFTGTNYGYTF. For the CDR3, the DNA is TGTGCCAGCAGCTTTACAGGGACTAACTATGGCTACACCTTC.

This chain joins TRBV7-2 and TRBJ2-7; D is unresolved. The V end was cut by 1 base, the J end by 2 bases, with 9 bases between. The germline V gene encodes CDR1 SGHTA and CDR2 FQGNSA. This CDR3 has 14 residues. DNA for the CDR3: TGTGCCAGCAGCTTAGTAGGTCTAGCCTACGAGCAGTACTTC. This sequence encodes CASSLVGLAYEQYF.

This chain joins TRBV9 and TRBJ1-1, with D unresolved. CDR3 length: 15 amino acids. Germline values: CDR1 SGDLS, CDR2 YYNGEE. The V and J ends lost 3 bases and 3 bases respectively, with 15 bases between them. The CDR3 region has the DNA TGTGCCAGCAGCGAAGGACCTTACGGGGACACTGAAGCTTTCTTT. Its protein is CASSEGPYGDTEAFF.

The chain couples TRBV19 to TRBJ1-1; a possible D gene is TRBD1 (5 bases). V gave up 7 bases and J gave up 5 bases, with 23 bases separating them. Germline V lookup: CDR1 LNHDA, CDR2 SQIVND (reference sequence). The CDR3 runs to 16 residues. The CDR3 DNA is TGTGCCAGTACCAACCCCCAGGGTTACGGTGTTACTGAAGCTTTCTTT. It encodes CASTNPQGYGVTEAFF. Full variable domain (missing parts from reference TRBV19 and TRBJ1-1): DGGITQSPKYLFRKEGQNVTLSCEQNLNHDAMYWYRQDPGQGLRLIYYSQIVNDFQKGDIAEGYSVSREKKESFPLTVTSAQKNPTAFYLCASTNPQGYGVTEAFFGQGTRLTVV.

This clone was seen more than once but under ten times. For the CDR3, the DNA is TGTGCCTGGAGTTCGGACAGATATGGCTACACCTTC. Amino acid sequence: CAWSSDRYGYTF. The chain couples TRBV30 to TRBJ1-2; D is possibly TRBD1 (6 bases). V lost 2 bases and J lost 5, with 9 bases in between. This CDR3 contains 12 residues. Germline loops: CDR1 GTSNPN, CDR2 SVGIG (reference sequence).

This sequence joins TRBV6-6 and TRBJ2-7, with 9 nucleotides matching TRBD1. The V and J ends lost 7 bases and 6 bases, in that order; junction bases with no gene match: 10. Germline CDR1 is MNHNY and CDR2 is SVGAGI (reference sequence). The CDR3 covers 14 residues. The CDR3 DNA reads TGTGCCAGCAAAACAGGGGGACAGGGTAGCGAGCAGTACTTC. Translated: CASKTGGQGSEQYF.

The V and J genes are TRBV6-1 and TRBJ2-1, with D possibly matching TRBD1 (5 bases). Germline V CDR1 and CDR2: MNHNS, SASEGT. V lost 6 bases and J lost 5, with 14 bases in between. The CDR3 contains 14 residues. The CDR3 DNA is TGTGCCAGCAGGGGGAACAGGTACGACAATGAGCAGTTCTTC. Amino acids: CASRGNRYDNEQFF.

The V call is TRBV19, the J call TRBJ1-5, with D tentatively TRBD1 (6 bases). There are 15 residues in the CDR3. Trimming left V 7 bases short and J 1 base short, with 14 bases between. Germline CDR1 is LNHDA and CDR2 is SQIVND (reference sequence). The CDR3 reads CASNWGRGSNQPQHF. CDR3 nucleotides: TGTGCCAGTAACTGGGGGCGAGGGAGCAATCAGCCCCAGCATTTT.

This clone was picked up a small number of times. The rearrangement uses TRBV7-6 and TRBJ2-7; 11 bases are a match to TRBD1. V trimming: 1 base; J trimming: 1 base; junction bases outside the gene matches: 3. The CDR3 consists of 16 residues. Germline V gives CDR1 SGHVS, CDR2 FNYEAQ. CDR3 loop: CASSLGGTGGSYEQYF. As DNA, the CDR3 is TGTGCCAGCAGCTTAGGGGGGACAGGGGGGTCCTACGAGCAGTACTTC.

The chain joins TRBV5-1 to TRBJ2-7, with TRBD1 matching 7 bases. This CDR3 is 14 amino acids long. CDR1 is SGHRS and CDR2 is YFSETQ in the germline V gene. Germline trimming cut 4 bases from V and 2 bases from J; bases unmatched to any gene: 6. CDR3 coding DNA: TGCGCCAGCAGCCCTACGGGACAGACCTACGAGCAGTACTTC. Translation: CASSPTGQTYEQYF.

The rearrangement links TRBV4-1 to TRBJ1-4; D remains unclear. The V gene lost 1 base and the J gene lost 7 bases, with 10 bases spanning the gap. Germline V lookup: CDR1 MGHRA, CDR2 YSYEKL. The length of the CDR3 is 14 residues. CDR3 DNA: TGCGCCAGCAGCCAAGCCGGGATCGGTGAAAAACTGTTTTTT. The encoded protein is CASSQAGIGEKLFF.

This clone showed up just a few times. The chain couples TRBV21-1 to TRBJ1-4; TRBD1, the table's D call, lacks a check against the DNA. TRBV21-1 is a documented pseudogene. The CDR3 contains 17 residues. CDR3 sequence: CASSKGQQRDTNEKLFF. The CDR3 DNA reads as TGTGCCAGCAGCAAGGGACAGCAGAGAGATACTAATGAAAAACTGTTTTTT.

The chain couples TRBV19 to TRBJ1-2, with D hard to call. V was trimmed by 8 bases and J by 0 bases, leaving 10 bases between them. In germline, CDR1 is LNHDA, CDR2 SQIVND (reference sequence). The CDR3 covers 13 residues. The CDR3, as DNA: TGTGCCAGTCGGGAACAGACTAACTATGGCTACACCTTC. Its translation is CASREQTNYGYTF.

The genes are TRBV19 and TRBJ1-5; TRBD1 agrees at 8 bases. V was pared by 10 bases and J by 5 bases, with 7 bases of the junction left unmatched. The CDR3 runs to 13 residues. Germline loops: CDR1 LNHDA, CDR2 SQIVND (reference sequence). The CDR3 region has the DNA TGTGCCACACAGGACAGGGTGTATCAGCCCCAGCATTTT. Translated: CATQDRVYQPQHF.

V and J are TRBV7-9 and TRBJ1-2, with TRBD1 identical over 9 bases. The length of the CDR3 is 15 residues. V was clipped by 5 bases and J by 6 bases; unmatched bases: 10. Germline V gene sequence: CDR1 SEHNR, CDR2 FQNEAQ (reference sequence). For the CDR3, the DNA is TGTGCCAGCAGCGCGGGACAGGGTGGAAGGGATGGCTACACCTTC. This translates into CASSAGQGGRDGYTF.